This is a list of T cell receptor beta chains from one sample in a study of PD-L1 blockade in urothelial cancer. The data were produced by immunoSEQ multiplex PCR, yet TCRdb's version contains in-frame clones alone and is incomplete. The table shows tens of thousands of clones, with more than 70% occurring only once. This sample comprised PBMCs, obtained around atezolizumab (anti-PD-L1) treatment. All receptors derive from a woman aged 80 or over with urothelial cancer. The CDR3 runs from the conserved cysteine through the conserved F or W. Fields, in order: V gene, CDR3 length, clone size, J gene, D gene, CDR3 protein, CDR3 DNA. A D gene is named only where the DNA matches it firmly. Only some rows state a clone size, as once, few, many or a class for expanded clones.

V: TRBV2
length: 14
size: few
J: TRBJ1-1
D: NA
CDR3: CASSEGGTSTEAFF
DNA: TGTGCCAGCAGTGAAGGGGGGACTTCAACTGAAGCTTTCTTT

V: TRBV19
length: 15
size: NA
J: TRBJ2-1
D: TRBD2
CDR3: CASRETSGGRGEQFF
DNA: TGTGCCAGTAGAGAGACTAGCGGAGGGAGGGGTGAGCAGTTCTTC

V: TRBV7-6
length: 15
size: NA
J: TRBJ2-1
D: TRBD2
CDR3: CASSLGGLAGDEQFF
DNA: TGTGCCAGCAGCTTAGGGGGACTAGCGGGAGATGAGCAGTTCTTC

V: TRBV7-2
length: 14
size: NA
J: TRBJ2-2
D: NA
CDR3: CASSSQGGTGELFF
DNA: TGTGCCAGCAGCTCGCAGGGGGGCACCGGGGAGCTGTTTTTT

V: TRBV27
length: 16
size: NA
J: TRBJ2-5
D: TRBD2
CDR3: CASTEGLAGEQETQYF
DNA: TGTGCCAGCACGGAAGGACTAGCGGGAGAACAAGAGACCCAGTACTTC

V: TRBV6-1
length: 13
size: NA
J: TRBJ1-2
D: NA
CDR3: CASREGGLRVYTF
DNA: TGTGCCAGCAGAGAAGGGGGGCTGCGTGTCTACACCTTC

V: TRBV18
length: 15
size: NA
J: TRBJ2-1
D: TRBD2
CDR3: CASSPTTSVYNEQFF
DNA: TGTGCCAGCTCACCAACGACTAGCGTCTACAATGAGCAGTTCTTC

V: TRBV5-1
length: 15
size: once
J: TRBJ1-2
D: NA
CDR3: CASSADGTPFYGYTF
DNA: TGCGCCAGCAGCGCCGATGGCACGCCGTTCTATGGCTACACCTTC

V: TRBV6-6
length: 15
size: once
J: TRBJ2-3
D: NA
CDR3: CASSFGPEDTDTQYF
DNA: TGTGCCAGCAGTTTTGGCCCAGAAGACACAGATACGCAGTATTTT

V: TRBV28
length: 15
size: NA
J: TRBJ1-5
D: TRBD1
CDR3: CASSRQGYSNQPQHF
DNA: TGTGCCAGCAGTCGACAGGGATATAGCAATCAGCCCCAGCATTTT

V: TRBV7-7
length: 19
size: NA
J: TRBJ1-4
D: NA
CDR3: CASSPGGEVGSEMVEKLFF
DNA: TGTGCCAGCAGCCCCGGGGGTGAGGTAGGGTCCGAGATGGTGGAAAAACTGTTTTTT